The table lists the clone carrying this TCR beta chain with a few counts. Its antigen is not known. These data come from a study of OX40 agonist ivuxolimab in advanced cancers. Study-level information: At 0.01 to 10 mg/kg, ivuxolimab was administered intravenously to patients every 2 weeks. Patients in dose escalation had liver, melanoma, kidney or head and neck cancers. Study results and caveats: Antigen specificity of clonally expanded peripheral T cells was not established.

The CDR3 runs to 13 residues. CDR1 LNHDA and CDR2 SQIVND come from the germline V gene (reference sequence). Germline trimming cut 9 bases from V and 5 bases from J; bases unmatched to any gene: 2. Clones were sequenced by immunoSEQ multiplex PCR, and TCRdb holds only the in-frame ones, with some missing. Here the sample spans over 20,000 clones, around 85% being singletons. This TCR came from an adult with an advanced solid tumor such as melanoma, head and neck, liver or kidney cancer. This sequence joins TRBV19 and TRBJ2-1; TRBD2 agrees at 12 bases. The sample consisted of CD4+ or CD8+ T cells sorted from blood, taken in a trial of the OX40 agonist ivuxolimab. The CDR3 sequence: CASRLAGDNEQFF. CDR3 bases: TGTGCCAGCCGACTAGCGGGAGACAATGAGCAGTTCTTC.